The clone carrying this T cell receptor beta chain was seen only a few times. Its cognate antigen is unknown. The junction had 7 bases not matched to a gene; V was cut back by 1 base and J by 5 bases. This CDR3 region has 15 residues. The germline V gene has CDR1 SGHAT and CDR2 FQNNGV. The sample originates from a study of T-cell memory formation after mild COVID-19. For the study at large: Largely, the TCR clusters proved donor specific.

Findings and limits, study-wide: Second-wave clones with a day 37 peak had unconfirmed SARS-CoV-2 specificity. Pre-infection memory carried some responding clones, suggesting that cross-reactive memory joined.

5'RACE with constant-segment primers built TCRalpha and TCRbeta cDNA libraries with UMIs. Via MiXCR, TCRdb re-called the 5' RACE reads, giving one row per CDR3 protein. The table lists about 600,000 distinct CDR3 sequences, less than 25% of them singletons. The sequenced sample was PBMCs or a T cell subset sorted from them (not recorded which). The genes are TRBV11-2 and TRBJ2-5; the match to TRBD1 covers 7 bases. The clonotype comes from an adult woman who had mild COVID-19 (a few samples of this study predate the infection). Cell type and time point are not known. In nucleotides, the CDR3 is TGTGCCAGCAGCTTAGCGGGACAGCCGGGGGAGACCCAGTACTTC. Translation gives CASSLAGQPGETQYF.